This TCR beta chain was found in a study of post-analysis software for immune sequencing data. Study at large: Disease courses included relapsing-remitting, secondary progressive and progressive-relapsing multiple sclerosis.

Unique molecular identifiers featured in each of the TCR beta cDNA libraries. The T cell input of roughly 0.85 to 11 million gave around 540,000 cDNA molecules. One entry per CDR3 protein results from TCRdb running MiXCR on the PCR reads. The table has some 450,000 distinct CDR3 sequences, 40% to 55% seen once. As to this clonotype: Its antigen is not known.

General study points: About five TRBV segments were more frequent in patients than controls; TRBV5-6, TRBV5-1 and TRBV20-1 belonged to this group. When compared against controls, multiple sclerosis patients showed significantly lower normalized Chao1 diversity. Strong co-clustering by F measure was evident for samples that had been prepared in the same batch.

V was trimmed by 4 bases and J by 3 bases, leaving 16 bases between them. The CDR3 runs 16 residues. Germline CDR1 reads MDHEN; CDR2 reads SYDVKM. Sequencing used blood. The V gene is TRBV28, the J gene TRBJ2-4, with D possibly matching TRBD1 (6 bases). The source of this sequence is a girl aged 10 to 17 with multiple sclerosis. CDR3 amino acids: CASSSPALGHKNIQYF. As DNA, the CDR3 is TGTGCCAGCAGTTCGCCGGCATTGGGACACAAAAACATTCAGTACTTC. Variable domain in full (rest from reference TRBV28 and TRBJ2-4): DVKVTQSSRYLVKRTGEKVFLECVQDMDHENMFWYRQDPGLGLRLIYFSYDVKMKEKGDIPEGYSVSREKKERFSLILESASTNQTSMYLCASSSPALGHKNIQYFGAGTRLSVL.